Shown below are 4 T cell receptor beta chains from a single sample sequenced in a study of tumor-infiltrating lymphocytes in oesophageal squamous cell carcinoma. Via MiXCR, TCRdb re-called the PCR reads, giving one row per CDR3 protein. Among approximately 10,000 distinct CDR3 sequences listed, around half were seen once. Sequences were obtained from esophageal tumor tissue. These receptors were taken from a male donor with esophageal squamous cell carcinoma.

This clonotype has at least ten counts. V gene TRBV5-1 combines with J gene TRBJ2-3; D tentatively reads TRBD1 or TRBD2 (5 bases each). The CDR3 has 15 amino acids. Trimming shortened V by 0 bases and J by 2 bases, and 10 bases separated the two germline ends. Germline CDR1 is SGHRS and CDR2 is YFSETQ. The CDR3, as DNA: TGCGCCAGCAGCTTGGACGGGACGGCCACAGATACGCAGTATTTT. Translated, it gives CASSLDGTATDTQYF.

In its sample, this clonotype ranks as medium-sized. The chain combines TRBV7-9 with TRBJ2-7; D unresolved. The CDR3 length is 14 residues. Germline V gene sequence: CDR1 SEHNR, CDR2 FQNEAQ (reference sequence). Trimming pared 3 bases from V and 6 bases from J, leaving 15 bases between. Written as DNA, the CDR3 is TGTGCCAGCAGCTTTTCCTACGTCCTAGGCGAGCAGTACTTC. It is translated as CASSFSYVLGEQYF.

The chain combines TRBV7-2 with TRBJ2-1, with a tentative D call TRBD1 (5 bases). The CDR3 totals 15 residues. The V end was cut by 0 bases, the J end by 4 bases, with 10 bases between. Germline CDR1 SGHTA, CDR2 FQGNSA. The DNA for the CDR3 is TGTGCCAGCAGCTTAGCTCAGGGTTGGTACAATGAGCAGTTCTTC. It encodes CASSLAQGWYNEQFF.

A remark on this clonotype: The conserved final phenylalanine or tryptophan is absent from the CDR3, which likely points to a read error. J is TRBJ2-7 and V is TRBV6-6; D assignment may be TRBD1 or TRBD2 (5 bases each). TRBJ2-5 explains the end of the DNA better; the J call may be wrong. The CDR3 has 16 amino acids. Germline CDR1 is MNHNY and CDR2 is SVGAGI (reference sequence). CDR3 nucleotides: TGTGCCAGCACAAGAGGTCGGGGACGCAGAACAGAGACCCAGTACCTC. Translated: CASTRGRGRRTETQYL.